This entry lists 17 T cell receptor beta chains sequenced from one sample in a study of blood T cell repertoires in COVID-19. Repertoires were generated with immunoSEQ multiplex PCR, while TCRdb's copy carries only in-frame clones and drops some. The sample carries more than 250,000 clones, more than 70% recorded once. The sequenced sample was peripheral blood. The receptors come from a woman aged 30 to 39 with COVID-19, enrolled during active disease.

This chain joins TRBV7-6 and TRBJ1-4; D gene uncertain. Trimming pared 8 bases from V and 2 bases from J, leaving 6 bases between. Germline loops: CDR1 SGHVS, CDR2 FNYEAQ. The CDR3 extends over 12 amino acids. The CDR3 spells CASAATNEKLFF. Written as DNA, the CDR3 is TGTGCCAGCGCGGCCACTAATGAAAAACTGTTTTTT.

The chain recombines TRBV10-3 with TRBJ2-5, with a weak D call TRBD1 (6 bases). The CDR3 has 16 amino acids. The V end lost 2 bases, the J end lost 2 bases, and 15 bases lay between the germline ends. From germline, CDR1 is ENHRY and CDR2 SYGVKD. DNA for the CDR3: TGTGCCATCAGTGAGGGACAGTACAAGCCGCAAGAGACCCAGTACTTC. It yields the protein CAISEGQYKPQETQYF.

The chain employs TRBV7-2 and TRBJ2-3, with 10 bases matching TRBD2. This CDR3 is 15 amino acids long. V shed 1 base, J shed 4 bases, and the junction held 2 bases outside the gene matches. Germline lookup yields CDR1 SGHTA and CDR2 FQGNSA. CDR3 in DNA: TGTGCCAGCAGCTTAGTAGCGGGGGGATCAGATACGCAGTATTTT. Its translation is CASSLVAGGSDTQYF.

The J gene is TRBJ2-5, the V gene TRBV6-1, with D maybe TRBD2 (5 bases). Germline CDR1 MNHNS, CDR2 SASEGT. The CDR3 totals 15 residues. Trimming cost V 0 bases and J 9 bases, with 17 bases left between them. The CDR3 region has the DNA TGTGCCAGCAGTGAAGCGCTTGGGGAGCCCGGGGCCCAGTACTTC. This encodes CASSEALGEPGAQYF.

This chain joins TRBV6-5 and TRBJ1-3; D remains unclear. Per the germline V gene, CDR1 is MNHEY and CDR2 is SVGAGI. Trimming took 6 bases from V and 8 from J, leaving 8 bases between them. This CDR3 has 11 amino acids. CDR3 nucleotide sequence: TGTGCCAGCAGGGTTTCGGACACCATATATTTT. Translated: CASRVSDTIYF.

The rearrangement joins TRBV11-3 to TRBJ1-2, with 12 positions matching TRBD1. The germline gives CDR1 SGHNT, CDR2 YENEEA. The CDR3 contains 14 residues. V shed 6 bases, J shed 7 bases, and the junction held 6 bases outside the gene matches. The CDR3 DNA reads as TGTGCCAGCAGTTTCGGGACAGGGGGCTCTGGCTACACCTTC. Its protein is CASSFGTGGSGYTF.

J is TRBJ2-3 and V is TRBV9; no clear D. The V end lost 9 bases, the J end lost 0 bases, and 11 bases lay between the germline ends. CDR1 and CDR2 (germline): SGDLS, YYNGEE. This CDR3 spans 13 amino acids. CDR3 amino acids: CATSSGSTDTQYF. The CDR3 DNA sequence: TGTGCCACCTCCTCAGGAAGCACAGATACGCAGTATTTT.

This clone was seen more than once but under ten times. The chain joins TRBV2 to TRBJ2-2; D gene uncertain. V dropped 10 bases and J dropped 7 bases, with 10 bases sitting between them. Germline assignment: CDR1 SNHLY and CDR2 FYNNEI. The CDR3 contains 11 residues. CDR3 nucleotide sequence: TGTGCCACCTCAGGCTACGGGGAGCTGTTTTTT. This gives the protein CATSGYGELFF.

The chain uses TRBV5-1 and TRBJ2-7; perhaps TRBD1 as D (6 bases). Trimming stripped 0 bases from V and 3 bases from J, with 16 bases between. Germline V gene sequence: CDR1 SGHRS, CDR2 YFSETQ. This CDR3 is 16 amino acids long. The CDR3 here is CASSLAPSDSNYEQYF. As DNA, the CDR3 is TGCGCCAGCAGCTTGGCGCCGTCGGACAGCAACTACGAGCAGTACTTC.

This chain connects TRBV16 to TRBJ1-1; D perhaps matches TRBD1 (5 bases). The germline V gene encodes CDR1 KGHSY and CDR2 FQNENV. V lost 5 bases, J lost 5 bases, and 15 bases lay in between. The CDR3 is 14 amino acids. CDR3 DNA sequence: TGTGCCAGCAGCACCCGCGGGGGTAGGACTGAAGCTTTCTTT. Amino acid sequence: CASSTRGGRTEAFF.

This clone has a handful of counts. The chain employs TRBV18 and TRBJ2-2; D uncertain. Looked up from germline, CDR1 is KGHSH and CDR2 is LQKENI. Trimming took off 6 bases at V and 2 bases at J, with 13 bases between the two ends. The CDR3 runs 15 residues. The CDR3 here is CASSITELNTGELFF. CDR3 coding DNA: TGTGCCAGCTCCATAACAGAACTCAACACCGGGGAGCTGTTTTTT.

This chain links TRBV6-5 with TRBJ2-5, with 8 bases identical to TRBD1. Germline V gene sequence: CDR1 MNHEY, CDR2 SVGAGI. The CDR3 loop spans 14 amino acids. After removal of 6 bases from V and 2 bases from J, the junction contained 5 bases not matched to a gene. The CDR3 DNA follows: TGTGCCAGCAGCGCTTACAGGGGGCAAGAGACCCAGTACTTC. The encoded protein is CASSAYRGQETQYF.

The CDR3 protein is CASSIQGAPNSPLHF. In DNA, the CDR3 is TGTGCCAGTAGTATCCAGGGGGCCCCTAATTCACCCCTCCACTTT. V usage is TRBV19 and J usage is TRBJ1-6; TRBD1 aligns across 8 bases. CDR1 LNHDA and CDR2 SQIVND come from the germline V gene (reference sequence). CDR3 length: 15 amino acids. Trimming at V came to 3 bases and at J to 6 bases, leaving 4 bases not matched to a gene. Full variable domain (rest looked up from reference TRBV19 and TRBJ1-6): DGGITQSPKYLFRKEGQNVTLSCEQNLNHDAMYWYRQDPGQGLRLIYYSQIVNDFQKGDIAEGYSVSREKKESFPLTVTSAQKNPTAFYLCASSIQGAPNSPLHFGNGTRLTVT.

This chain joins TRBV4-3 and TRBJ1-1, with a possible D match to TRBD1 (5 bases). This CDR3 contains 15 residues. The V gene lost 2 bases and the J gene lost 1 base, with 11 bases spanning the gap. From germline, CDR1 is LGHNA and CDR2 YSLEER. This chain's CDR3 is CASSQLNQGNTEAFF. CDR3 nucleotide sequence: TGCGCCAGCAGCCAACTCAATCAGGGGAACACTGAAGCTTTCTTT.

DNA of the CDR3: TGTGCCAGCAGCTTAGAACTCACTGAAGCTTTCTTT. This encodes CASSLELTEAFF. This chain links TRBV7-9 with TRBJ1-1, with D hard to call. Germline loops: CDR1 SEHNR, CDR2 FQNEAQ (reference sequence). The V end was cut by 1 base, the J end by 4 bases, with 4 bases between. This CDR3 region has 12 residues.

The J gene is TRBJ1-2, the V gene TRBV9; weak D call: TRBD1 (6 bases). CDR1 is SGDLS and CDR2 is YYNGEE in the germline V gene. CDR3 size: 14 residues. Deletions cut 4 bases from V and 3 bases from J, with 13 bases between. The CDR3 region is CASSLTGSDYGYTF. CDR3 bases: TGTGCCAGCAGCCTTACAGGGTCAGACTATGGCTACACCTTC.

This clone was seen once. This chain connects TRBV24-1 to TRBJ1-1; TRBD1 aligns across 12 bases. V gave up 9 bases and J gave up 5 bases; unmatched junction bases: 6. The length of the CDR3 is 14 residues. CDR1 and CDR2 (germline): KGHDR, SFDVKD. The CDR3 DNA is TGTGCCACCTCAGGGACAGGGGGCAATACTGAAGCTTTCTTT. It encodes CATSGTGGNTEAFF.